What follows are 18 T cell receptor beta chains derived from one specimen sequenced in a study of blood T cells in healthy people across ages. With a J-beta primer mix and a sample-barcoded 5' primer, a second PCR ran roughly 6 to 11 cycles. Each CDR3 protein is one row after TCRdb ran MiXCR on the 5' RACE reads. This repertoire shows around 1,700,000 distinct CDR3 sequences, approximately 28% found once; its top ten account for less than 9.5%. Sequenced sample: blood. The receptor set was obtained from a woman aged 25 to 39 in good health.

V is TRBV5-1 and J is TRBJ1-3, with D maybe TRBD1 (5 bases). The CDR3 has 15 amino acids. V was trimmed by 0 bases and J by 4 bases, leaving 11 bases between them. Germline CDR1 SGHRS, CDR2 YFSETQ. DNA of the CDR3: TGCGCCAGCAGCTTGGCTCCAGGGCGGGGAAACACCATATATTTT. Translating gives CASSLAPGRGNTIYF.

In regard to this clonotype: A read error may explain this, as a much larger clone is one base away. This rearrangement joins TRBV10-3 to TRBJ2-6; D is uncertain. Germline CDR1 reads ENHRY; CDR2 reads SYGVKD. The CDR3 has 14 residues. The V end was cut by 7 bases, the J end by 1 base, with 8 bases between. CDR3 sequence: CAINVESGANVLTF. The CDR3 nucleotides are TGTGCCATCAATGTAGAGTCTGGGGCCAACGTCCTGACTTTC.

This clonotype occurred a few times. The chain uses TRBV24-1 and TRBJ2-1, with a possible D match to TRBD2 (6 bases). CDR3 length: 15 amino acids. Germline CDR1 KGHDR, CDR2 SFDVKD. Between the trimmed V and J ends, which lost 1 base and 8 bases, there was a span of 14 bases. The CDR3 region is CATSDLRGKGYEQFF. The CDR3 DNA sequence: TGTGCCACCAGTGATTTACGGGGGAAGGGGTATGAGCAGTTCTTC.

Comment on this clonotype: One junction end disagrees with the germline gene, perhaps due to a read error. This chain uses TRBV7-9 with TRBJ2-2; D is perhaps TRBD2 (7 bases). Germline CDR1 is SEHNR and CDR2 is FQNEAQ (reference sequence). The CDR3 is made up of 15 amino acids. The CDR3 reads CASSLTGGYTGERFF. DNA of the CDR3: TGTGCCAGCAGCTTAACGGGGGGCTACACCGGGGAGCGGTTTTTT.

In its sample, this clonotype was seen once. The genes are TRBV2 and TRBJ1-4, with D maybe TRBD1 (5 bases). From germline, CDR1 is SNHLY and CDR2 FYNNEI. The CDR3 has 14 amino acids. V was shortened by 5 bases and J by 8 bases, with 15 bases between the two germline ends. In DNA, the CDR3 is TGTGCCAGCAGTCGTCGATCGAGGGACGAAAAACTGTTTTTT. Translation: CASSRRSRDEKLFF.

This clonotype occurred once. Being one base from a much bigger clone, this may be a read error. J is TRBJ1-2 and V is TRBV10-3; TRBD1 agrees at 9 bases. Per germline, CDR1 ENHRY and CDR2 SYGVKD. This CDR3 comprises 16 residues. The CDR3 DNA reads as TGTGCCATCAGTCCCCTAAGGACAGGGGATAACTATGGCCACACCTTC. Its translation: CAISPLRTGDNYGHTF.

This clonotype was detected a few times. The CDR3 reads CASSQRQSNYGYTF. CDR3 bases: TGTGCCAGCAGCCAACGACAGTCTAACTATGGCTACACCTTC. This chain joins TRBV3-1 and TRBJ1-2; TRBD1 is a possible D gene (5 bases). Germline V gives CDR1 LGHDT, CDR2 YNNKEL (reference sequence). CDR3 length equals 14 residues. Trimming stripped 2 bases from V and 0 bases from J, with 7 bases between.

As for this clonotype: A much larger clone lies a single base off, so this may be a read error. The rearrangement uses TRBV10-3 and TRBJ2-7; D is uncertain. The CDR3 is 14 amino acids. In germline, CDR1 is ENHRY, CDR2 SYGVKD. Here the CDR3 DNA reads TGTGCCATCAGTGAACTGGGTAACTCCTACGACCAGTACTTC. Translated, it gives CAISELGNSYDQYF.

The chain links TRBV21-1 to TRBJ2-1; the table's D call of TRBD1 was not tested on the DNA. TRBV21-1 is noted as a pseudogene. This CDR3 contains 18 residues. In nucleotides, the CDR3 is TGTGCCAGCTCCCTAATGTCTGGGACAATAGGGTCCTACAATGAGCAGTTCTTC. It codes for CASSLMSGTIGSYNEQFF.

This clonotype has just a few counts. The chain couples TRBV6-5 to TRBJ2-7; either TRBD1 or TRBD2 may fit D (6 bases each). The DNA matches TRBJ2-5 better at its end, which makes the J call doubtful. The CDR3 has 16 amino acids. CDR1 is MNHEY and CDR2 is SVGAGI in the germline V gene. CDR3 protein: CASSYYGGRRGETQYF. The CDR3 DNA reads TGTGCCAGCAGTTACTATGGGGGGCGCCGCGGGGAGACCCAGTACTTC.

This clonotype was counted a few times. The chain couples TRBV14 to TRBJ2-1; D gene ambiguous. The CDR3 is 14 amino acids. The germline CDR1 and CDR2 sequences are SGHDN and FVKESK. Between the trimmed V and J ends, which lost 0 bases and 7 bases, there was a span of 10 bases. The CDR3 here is CASSQDLSGNEQFF. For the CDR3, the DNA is TGTGCCAGCAGCCAAGATCTATCCGGAAATGAGCAGTTCTTC.

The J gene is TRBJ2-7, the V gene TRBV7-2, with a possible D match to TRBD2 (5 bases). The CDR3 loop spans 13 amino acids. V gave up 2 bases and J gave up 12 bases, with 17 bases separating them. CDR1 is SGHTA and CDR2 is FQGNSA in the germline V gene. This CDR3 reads CASSLLRARLSYF. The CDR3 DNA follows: TGTGCCAGCAGCTTATTGAGGGCGCGGTTGTCGTACTTC.

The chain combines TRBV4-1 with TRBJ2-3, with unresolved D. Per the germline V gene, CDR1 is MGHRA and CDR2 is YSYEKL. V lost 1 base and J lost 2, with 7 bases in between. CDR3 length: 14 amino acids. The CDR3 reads CASSQAGFTDTQYF. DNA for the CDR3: TGCGCCAGCAGCCAAGCTGGATTCACAGATACGCAGTATTTT.

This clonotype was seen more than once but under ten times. The CDR3 here is CASRSTSGGTNSYEQYF. The CDR3 nucleotides read TGCGCCAGCAGATCGACTAGCGGGGGGACAAATTCCTACGAGCAGTACTTC. The rearrangement links TRBV10-2 to TRBJ2-7, with TRBD2 matching 13 bases. Per the germline V gene, CDR1 is WSHSY and CDR2 is SAAADI. The CDR3 contains 17 residues. Losses at the gene ends were 6 bases for V and 1 base for J; bases not matched to a gene: 9.

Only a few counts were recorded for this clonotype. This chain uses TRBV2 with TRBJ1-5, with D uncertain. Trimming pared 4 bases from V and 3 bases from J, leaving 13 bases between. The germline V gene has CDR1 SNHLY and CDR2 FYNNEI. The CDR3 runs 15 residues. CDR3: CASSVGYVLNQPQHF. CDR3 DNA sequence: TGTGCCAGCAGTGTGGGGTACGTCCTCAATCAGCCCCAGCATTTT.

The CDR3 loop is CASRTGTGIGEAFF. The CDR3, as DNA: TGTGCCAGCAGAACCGGGACAGGGATTGGCGAAGCTTTCTTT. The chain links TRBV6-5 to TRBJ1-1, with TRBD1 matching over 9 bases. Germline CDR1 and CDR2: MNHEY and SVGAGI. V trimming: 6 bases; J trimming: 8 bases; junction bases outside the gene matches: 10. The CDR3 consists of 14 residues.

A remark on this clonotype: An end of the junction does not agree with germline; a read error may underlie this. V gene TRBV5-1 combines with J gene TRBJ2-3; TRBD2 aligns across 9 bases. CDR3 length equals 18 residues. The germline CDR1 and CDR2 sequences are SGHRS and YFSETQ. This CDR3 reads CAGSLDLAGQPGRDTQYF. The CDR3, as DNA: TGCGCCGGCAGCTTGGATCTAGCGGGGCAACCCGGCAGAGATACGCAGTATTTT. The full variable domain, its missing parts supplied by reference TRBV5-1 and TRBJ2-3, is KAGVTQTPRYLIKTRGQQVTLSCSPISGHRSVSWYQQTPGQGLQFLFEYFSETQRNKGNFPGRFSGRQFSNSRSEMNVSTLELGDSALYLCAGSLDLAGQPGRDTQYFGPGTRLTVL.

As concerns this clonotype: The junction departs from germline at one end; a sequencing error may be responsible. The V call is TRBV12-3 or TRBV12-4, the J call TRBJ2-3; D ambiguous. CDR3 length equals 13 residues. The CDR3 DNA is TGTGCCAGCACCTCACTGAGAGCAGATATGCAGTATTTT. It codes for CASTSLRADMQYF.